What follows describes a single T cell receptor (beta chain). Its antigen is unidentified. Data came from immunoSEQ multiplex PCR; TCRdb stores just in-frame clones and leaves some out. Of some 64,000 clones in the sample, about 97% are singletons; the top ten hold 1.5% to 2%. The donors were part of the validation cohort of 100 to 150 subjects. That cohort was separate from the first cohort, which comprised roughly 670 subjects. The record originates from a study of cytomegalovirus exposure and HLA in healthy donors. The study, taken as a whole, reports: Researchers counted around 180 TCR beta chains as cytomegalovirus-associated. There were a few CMV-associated chains whose specificity for CMV antigens was confirmed in vitro.

With V trimmed by 6 bases and J by 5 bases, 4 bases remained unmatched. This CDR3 is built from 13 residues. Germline-derived CDR1 and CDR2 are MNHNY and SVGAGI (reference sequence). Sequencing input: PBMCs. The V call is TRBV6-6, the J call TRBJ1-2, with 9 bases that match TRBD1. The sequence was obtained from a woman aged 18 to 35 in good health and CMV-seropositive. The CDR3 DNA sequence: TGTGCCAGCAGCCCGGACAGGGGTTATGGCTACACCTTC. Its translation: CASSPDRGYGYTF.